This T cell receptor (beta chain) was obtained from a study of shared clonotypes between healthy human individuals (TCRdb year 2020). Notes on the research overall: A couple of women and a few men aged 18 to 49 years were included in the cohort. For each donor, CD4 naive and CD4 memory were each run on three plates, CD8 naive on two plates, and CD8 memory on one plate. Blood TCR repertoires of four to six healthy adults were deeply sequenced to estimate repertoire size and the extent of clonotype sharing between individuals. To increase sequencing depth and limit assay-specific biases, different laboratories used diverse techniques to prepare libraries and sequence TCR repertoires. Between about 0.9 and 10 billion PBMCs per donor were obtained by leukapheresis. Paper-wide results and their limitations: Based on pairwise subsampling, the degree of clonotype sharing among donors was expected to be affected by sequencing depth. Naive subsets generally had larger estimated clonotype richness than memory subsets did. Roughly 5.2% of naive CD4, 3.5% of naive CD8, roughly 2.4% of memory CD4, and 0.4% of memory CD8 clonotypes were shared across a few donors. Only blood was sampled, and tissue TCR repertoires likely differ from those in blood. Even with the large sequencing depth, rarefaction of the sorted-subset datasets indicated that sequencing was incomplete. Because the study included a small number of donors, the genetic and exposure-history diversity represented was limited. Compared with non-shared clonotypes, the clonotypes found in all four sorted-subset donors had higher generation probabilities.

Cut back by 3 bases and 2 bases, the V and J ends lie 13 bases apart. Based on the germline V gene, the CDR1 and CDR2 sequences are KGHSH and LQKENI. The CDR3 spans 15 residues, from the cysteine through the phenylalanine. Only the CDR3 part of the read is kept: 45 bases, read in frame from the first base. Using the deep immunoSEQ assay, TCR CDR3 regions were amplified from genomic DNA by multiplex PCR. Extracted genomic DNA from each cell subset was spread evenly across all wells of several immunoSEQ 96-well plates, with each plate serving as a replicate. For sorted subsets, each replicate PCR was loaded with 200 ng genomic DNA, equivalent to 25,000 to 35,000 T cell genomes. Purified libraries were quantified with a Qubit 3.0 fluorometer, sized on a Bioanalyzer 2100, and re-quantified with the KAPA Library Quantification kit. Each immunoSEQ 96-well plate was sequenced on its own single-read 150-cycle Illumina NextSeq 550 flow cell. The authors processed their data as follows. Because only junctional sequences without quality scores were contained in the immunoSEQ output, filtering matching that applied to full-length reads could not be performed. To assign V/J genes and CDR3, sequences were annotated against IMGT germline references using PyIR, a Python wrapper for IgBLAST v1.9. Any read was removed if the V/J assignment was weak (E-value above 1e-6), the CDR3 was missing, or the read contained stop codons, out-of-frame junctions, or ambiguous translated residues. V3J clonotypes were defined as sequences sharing the same inferred V gene, J gene, and CDR3 amino acid sequence. Percentage overlap between repertoires was computed as shared unique clonotypes divided by the size of the smaller repertoire. RTK rarefaction, the Chao1 estimator, and Recon v2.1 estimates of unobserved clonotypes were used to assess repertoire richness. Generation probabilities for all TCRbeta clonotypes obtained by the gDNA method from a few donors were computed using OLGA. Imported from immuneACCESS, the table was reduced by TCRdb to in-frame sequences with V and J called. These copies leave out some clones; in studies compared against another copy, an unresolved V gene accounts for under half, and the cause of the remainder is not known. D and trimming come from the DNA, and the V and J calls and clone size come from that table. This sample has about 2.5 million clones in its table, and 85% to 95% of those were observed once. Approximately 0.4% of the sample is held by the ten biggest clonotypes.

In regard to this clone: Its cognate antigen has yet to be identified. No much larger clone is present one base from it, and per-base qualities are unavailable.

The donors were healthy, HIV-negative adults who had no recently reported acute infections or vaccinations. Every donor was a Caucasian adult living in Nashville, Tennessee, USA. Magnetic negative selection was used to enrich CD4+ T cells, after which naive cells were positively selected on CD45RA and the negative fraction became the memory subset. After blood collection by leukapheresis, PBMCs were isolated using Ficoll-Histopaque density gradient centrifugation and then cryopreserved in the vapor phase of liquid nitrogen. Purity and quantity of every magnetically sorted T cell population were checked by analytical flow cytometry. From each sorted fraction, genomic DNA was isolated and quantified by UV absorbance on a Nanodrop 2000c.

Sequencing was done on a sample of naive CD4+ T cells from PBMCs. This specimen's cell subset or site label, per the study, means: CD45RA+ positively selected. Rearrangement joined TRBV18 to TRBJ2-5; no D gene can be assigned with confidence. This clonotype was obtained from a man younger than 30 in good health. Some clones in this sample may be carry-over from other donors' samples. The CDR3 has the sequence CASSPTTVQQETQYF. The DNA reads as follows: TGTGCCAGCTCACCGACGACGGTACAGCAAGAGACCCAGTACTTC.